This T cell receptor (beta chain) was profiled in a study of cytomegalovirus exposure and HLA in healthy donors. About this clone: The antigen remains unidentified.

General study points: A later examination showed that TCR association rates differed by HLA locus, with DRB1 most and HLA-C fewest.

This CDR3 is 13 amino acids long. Trimming removed 5 bases at V and 3 bases at J, with 10 bases between. Germline V gene lookup returns CDR1 MDHEN and CDR2 SYDVKM. 13 Jbeta primers and 60 Vbeta primers were used for the PCR. Assay: immunoSEQ multiplex PCR; the TCRdb copy retains only in-frame clones and omits some. The table lists approximately 150,000 clones, more than 60% of them singletons, with around 1.5% in the top ten. This receptor was obtained from a female donor in good health and CMV-seronegative. The chain joins TRBV28 to TRBJ2-5; D is perhaps TRBD2 (7 bases). Sequences were obtained from PBMCs. The CDR3 DNA sequence: TGTGCCAGCAGTGAGGGGGGGAAAGAGACCCAGTACTTC. It codes for CASSEGGKETQYF.